The T cell receptor beta chain described here comes from a study of blood T cell repertoires in COVID-19. Germline values: CDR1 MGHDK, CDR2 SYGVNS. CDR3 length: 12 amino acids. Trimming took 3 bases from V and 6 from J, leaving 8 bases between them. This clone was seen a few times. TCRdb keeps only in-frame clones here, not all; method: immunoSEQ multiplex PCR. The sample holds fewer than 75,000 clones; approximately 89% are singletons and the top ten take less than 1.5%. Sequencing was carried out using peripheral blood. This chain uses TRBV25-1 with TRBJ1-1; D is uncertain. This sequence was found in a man aged 55 to 69 with acute or convalescent COVID-19. Written as DNA, the CDR3 is TGTGCCAGCAGTGACCTTCGGGCTGAAGCTTTCTTT. This codes for CASSDLRAEAFF.